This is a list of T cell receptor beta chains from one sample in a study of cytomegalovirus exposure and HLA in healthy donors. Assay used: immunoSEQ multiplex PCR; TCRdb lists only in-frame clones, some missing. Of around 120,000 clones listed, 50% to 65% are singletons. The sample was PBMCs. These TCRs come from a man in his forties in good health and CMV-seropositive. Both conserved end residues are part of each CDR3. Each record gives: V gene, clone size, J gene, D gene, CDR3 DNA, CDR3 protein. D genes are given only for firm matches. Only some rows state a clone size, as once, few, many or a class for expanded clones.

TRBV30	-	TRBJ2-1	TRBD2	TGTGCCTGGAGCGGGGGGACCTTCCCAACTTACAATGAGCAGTTCTTC	CAWSGGTFPTYNEQFF
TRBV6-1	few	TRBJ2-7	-	TGTGCCAGCAGTGACCGTCTGCGGGACTCCTACGAGCAGTACTTC	CASSDRLRDSYEQYF
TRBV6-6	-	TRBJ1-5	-	TGTGCCAGCAGTTACCCGCGGGGGGGCGATCAGCCCCAGCATTTT	CASSYPRGGDQPQHF
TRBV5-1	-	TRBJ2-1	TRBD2	TGCGCCAGCAGCTTGGCCGGGACTAGCGGCTACAATGAGCAGTTCTTC	CASSLAGTSGYNEQFF
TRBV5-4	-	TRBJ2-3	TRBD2	TGTGCCAGCAGCATCGTAGCGGGAGATGAAGATACGCAGTATTTT	CASSIVAGDEDTQYF
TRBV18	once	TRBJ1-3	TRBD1	TGTGCCAGCTCATCGGAGGGGGCGCCTGGAAACACCATATATTTT	CASSSEGAPGNTIYF
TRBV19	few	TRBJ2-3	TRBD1	TGTGCCAGTAGCTTACTTTTACAGGGGATGGTTCGCACAGATACGCAGTATTTT	CASSLLLQGMVRTDTQYF
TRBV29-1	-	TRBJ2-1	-	TGCAGCGTTGAACGGGCCCGAGGGGGTGAGCAGTTCTTC	CSVERARGGEQFF
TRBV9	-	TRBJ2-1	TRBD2	TGTGCCAGCAGCGTAGCTGGGGAACTAGCGGTACACGATGAGCAGTTCTTC	CASSVAGELAVHDEQFF
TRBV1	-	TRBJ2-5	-	TGCACCAGCAACTCACCCTACGGGACAGGGCAAGAGACCCAGTACTTC	CTSNSPYGTGQETQYF
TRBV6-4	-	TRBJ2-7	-	TGTGCCAGCAGTCCCGGACAGAGTTCCTACGAGCAGTACTTC	CASSPGQSSYEQYF
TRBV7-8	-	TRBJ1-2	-	TGTGCCAGCAGCCTAGACGTGGCAGGGCGTTATGGCTACACCTTC	CASSLDVAGRYGYTF
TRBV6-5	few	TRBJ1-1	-	TGTGCCAGTAGATCTGGGGGGGCGGACACTGAAGCTTTCTTT	CASRSGGADTEAFF
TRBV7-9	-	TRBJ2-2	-	TGTTCCAGCAGTGGAGGGACCGGGGAGCTGTTTTTT	CSSSGGTGELFF
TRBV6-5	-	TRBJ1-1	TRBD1	TGTGCCAGCAGTTATACCCCGGGGACAGGGGGAGCTTTCTTT	CASSYTPGTGGAFF
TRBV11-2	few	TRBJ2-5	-	TGTGCCAGCAGCCACATCAAAGAGACCCAGTACTTC	CASSHIKETQYF
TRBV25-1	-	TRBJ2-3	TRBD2	TGTGCCAGCAGTGACCTAGCGGGAGCCGATACGCAGTATTTT	CASSDLAGADTQYF
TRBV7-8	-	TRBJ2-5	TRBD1	TGTGCCAGCAGCCGGGGACAGCAAGAGACCCAGTACTTC	CASSRGQQETQYF
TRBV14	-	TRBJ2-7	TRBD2	TGTGCCAGCAGCCAAGGACTAGCGGGAGCTAACGAGCAGTACTTC	CASSQGLAGANEQYF
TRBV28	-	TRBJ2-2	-	TGTGCCAGCAGACGTGGAGATATGAACACCGGGGAGCTGTTTTTT	CASRRGDMNTGELFF
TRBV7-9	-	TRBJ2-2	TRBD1	TGTGCCAGCAGACCGGGACAGGGGTTCACCGGGGAGCTGTTTTTT	CASRPGQGFTGELFF
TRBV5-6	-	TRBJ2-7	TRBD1	TGTGCCAGCAGCTTGGGACCCCGGACAGGGACCTACGAGCAGTACTTC	CASSLGPRTGTYEQYF
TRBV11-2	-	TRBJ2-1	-	TGTGCCAGCAGCTTCCCATACAATGAGCAGTTCTTC	CASSFPYNEQFF
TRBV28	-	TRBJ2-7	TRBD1	TGTGCCAGCAGTCCCCGGACAGGGAGCGACGAGCAGTACTTC	CASSPRTGSDEQYF
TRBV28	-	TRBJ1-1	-	TGTGCCAGCAGTTTGATGGGGGAGGACACTGAAGCTTTCTTT	CASSLMGEDTEAFF
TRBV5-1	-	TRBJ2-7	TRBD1	TGCGCCAGCAGCTTGATTACAGGGGGCGTCTACGAGCAGTACTTC	CASSLITGGVYEQYF
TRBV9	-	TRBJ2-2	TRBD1	TGTGCCAGCAGCCCGACAGGGGATCGCACCGGGGAGCTGTTTTTT	CASSPTGDRTGELFF
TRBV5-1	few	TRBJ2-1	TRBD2	TGCGCCAGCAGCTCGTCCGGCGGGAGAATATATGAGCAGTTCTTC	CASSSSGGRIYEQFF
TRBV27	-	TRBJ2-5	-	TGTGCCAGCAGTTTAGGGCAAGGGAGAGAGACCCAGTACTTC	CASSLGQGRETQYF
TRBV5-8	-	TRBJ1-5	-	TGTGCCAGCAAGTGGGGGGGCAATCAGCCCCAGCATTTT	CASKWGGNQPQHF
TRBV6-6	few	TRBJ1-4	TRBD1	TGTGCCAGCAGGAGCTCCGGGACAGAGGGGGAAAAACTGTTTTTT	CASRSSGTEGEKLFF
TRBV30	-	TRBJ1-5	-	TGTGCCTGGAATGGGGGGGGCGGAAATCAGCCCCAGCATTTT	CAWNGGGGNQPQHF
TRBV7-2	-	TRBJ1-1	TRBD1	TGTGCCAGCAGCTTGATGGCAATGGACAGGCGGAACACTGAAGCTTTCTTT	CASSLMAMDRRNTEAFF
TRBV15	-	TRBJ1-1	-	TGTGCCACCAGCAGAGATCTAGGGGGCACTGAAGCTTTCTTT	CATSRDLGGTEAFF
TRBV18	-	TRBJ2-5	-	TGTGCCAGCTCCCCTGACAGGCAAGAGACCCAGTACTTC	CASSPDRQETQYF
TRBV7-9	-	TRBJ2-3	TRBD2	TGTGCCAGCAGCCTTTCTAGCGGACCCACAGATACGCAGTATTTT	CASSLSSGPTDTQYF
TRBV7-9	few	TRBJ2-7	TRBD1	TGTGCCAGCAGCCAGACCGGGACAGGAGCCTACGAGCAGTACTTC	CASSQTGTGAYEQYF
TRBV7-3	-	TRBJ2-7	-	TGTGCCAGCAGCCTTCTACCGACTACTGGGGCCTACGAGCAGTACTTC	CASSLLPTTGAYEQYF
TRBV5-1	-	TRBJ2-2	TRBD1	TGCGCCAGCAGCCGTCAGGGGGCACTTTCGACGGGGGAGCTGTTTTTT	CASSRQGALSTGELFF